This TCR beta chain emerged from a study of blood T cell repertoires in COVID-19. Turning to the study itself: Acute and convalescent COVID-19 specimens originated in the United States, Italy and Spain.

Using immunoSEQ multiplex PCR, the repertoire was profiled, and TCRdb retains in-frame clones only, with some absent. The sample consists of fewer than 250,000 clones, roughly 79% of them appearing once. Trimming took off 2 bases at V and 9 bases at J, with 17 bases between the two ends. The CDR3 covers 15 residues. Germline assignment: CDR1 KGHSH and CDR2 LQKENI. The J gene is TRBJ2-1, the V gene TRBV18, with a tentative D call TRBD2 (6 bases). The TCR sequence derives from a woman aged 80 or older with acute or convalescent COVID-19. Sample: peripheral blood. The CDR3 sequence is CASSPINRELTEQFF. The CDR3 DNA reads TGTGCCAGCTCACCAATCAATCGGGAGTTGACTGAGCAGTTCTTC.